The 29 T cell receptor beta chains given below trace back to one sample, sequenced in a study of T-cell memory formation after mild COVID-19. A single record per CDR3 protein comes from TCRdb applying MiXCR to the 5' RACE reads. Found here are about 410,000 distinct CDR3 sequences, 20% to 30% of them singletons; the top ten hold around 13%. The sequencing sample was made of PBMCs or a T cell subset sorted from them (not recorded which). Every receptor here comes from an adult woman who had mild COVID-19 (a few samples of this study predate the infection). Cell type and time point are not known.

The rearrangement links TRBV27 to TRBJ1-5; D perhaps matches TRBD1 (5 bases). V lost 5 bases and J 0 bases, leaving 14 bases between the germline ends. Germline CDR1 and CDR2: MNHEY and SMNVEV (reference sequence). The CDR3 length is 16 residues. CDR3 sequence reads: CASSPSGHFSNQPQHF. The CDR3, as DNA: TGTGCCAGCAGTCCATCAGGACATTTTAGCAATCAGCCCCAGCATTTT.

This clonotype was counted a few times. V gene TRBV10-3 combines with J gene TRBJ2-7; tentative D call: TRBD1 (5 bases). This CDR3 comprises 12 residues. Trimming cost V 8 bases and J 5 bases, with 13 bases left between them. Per the germline V gene, CDR1 is ENHRY and CDR2 is SYGVKD. The CDR3 DNA follows: TGTGCCATCGGACGAGCAGGGAACGAGCAGTACTTC. This codes for CAIGRAGNEQYF.

Only a few counts were recorded for this clonotype. The gene calls are TRBV7-9 and TRBJ2-3, with 11 bases identical to TRBD2. Germline V gives CDR1 SEHNR, CDR2 FQNEAQ (reference sequence). The CDR3 has 16 residues. Unmatched junction bases numbered 5, after V lost 6 bases and J lost 0 bases. CDR3 in DNA: TGTGCCAGCAGGGGGACTAGCGGAGCCAGCACAGATACGCAGTATTTT. Translation: CASRGTSGASTDTQYF.

CDR3 sequence: CSVEEGKGTDTQYF. In nucleotides, the CDR3 is TGCAGCGTTGAAGAAGGAAAGGGCACAGATACGCAGTATTTT. V and J are TRBV29-1 and TRBJ2-3, with D hard to call. The germline V and J ends were trimmed by 0 bases and 1 base, with 8 bases remaining between them. CDR3 length: 14 amino acids. Per germline, CDR1 SQVTM and CDR2 ANQGSEA.

The gene calls are TRBV5-1 and TRBJ2-5; 12 bases map to TRBD2. The germline CDR1 and CDR2 sequences are SGHRS and YFSETQ. This CDR3 comprises 18 residues. V was clipped by 0 bases and J by 2 bases; unmatched bases: 8. The CDR3 protein is CASSLGELAGGSQETQYF. In nucleotides, the CDR3 is TGCGCCAGCAGCTTGGGGGAACTAGCGGGGGGCTCACAAGAGACCCAGTACTTC.

This clonotype appeared a few times. The V gene is TRBV11-2, the J gene TRBJ2-3; 8 bases line up with TRBD1. V trimming: 5 bases; J trimming: 3 bases; junction bases outside the gene matches: 7. Germline V gene sequence: CDR1 SGHAT, CDR2 FQNNGV. CDR3 size: 15 residues. The CDR3 is CASSRSTGVTDTQYF. The CDR3 DNA is TGTGCCAGCAGCCGCTCGACAGGGGTGACAGATACGCAGTATTTT.

This clonotype was recorded a few times. The chain recombines TRBV29-1 with TRBJ2-1, with D unresolved. The germline CDR1 and CDR2 sequences are SQVTM and ANQGSEA. Trimming shortened V by 2 bases and J by 5 bases, and 16 bases separated the two germline ends. CDR3 length: 15 amino acids. The CDR3 loop reads CSVEWALQFNNEQFF. CDR3 bases: TGCAGCGTTGAATGGGCCTTGCAATTTAACAATGAGCAGTTCTTC.

DNA of the CDR3: TGTGCCAGCAGCGTAGGAACAGGGTTCATGTACGAGCAGTACTTC. Its protein is CASSVGTGFMYEQYF. The chain employs TRBV9 and TRBJ2-7; D possibly corresponds to TRBD1 (6 bases). Germline V gene sequence: CDR1 SGDLS, CDR2 YYNGEE. The CDR3 covers 15 residues. V was clipped by 0 bases and J by 4 bases, with 14 bases between them.

The V gene is TRBV29-1, the J gene TRBJ2-1; 9 nucleotides line up with TRBD1. Germline lookup yields CDR1 SQVTM and CDR2 ANQGSEA. The CDR3 loop spans 13 amino acids. V lost 4 bases and J lost 5; bases outside the gene matches: 3. CDR3 in amino acids: CSVGGQGDNEQFF. The CDR3 DNA is TGCAGCGTTGGGGGACAGGGAGACAATGAGCAGTTCTTC.

Only a few counts were recorded for this clonotype. The chain recombines TRBV15 with TRBJ1-6; TRBD1 agrees at 7 bases. This CDR3 contains 13 residues. V lost 0 bases and J lost 10; bases outside the gene matches: 0. Germline CDR1 reads LNHNV; CDR2 reads YYDKDF (reference sequence). This chain's CDR3 is CATSRDRGSPLHF. In nucleotides, the CDR3 is TGTGCCACCAGCAGAGACAGGGGGTCACCCCTCCACTTT.

This sequence joins TRBV27 and TRBJ2-3; TRBD2 agrees at 11 bases. The CDR3 extends over 15 amino acids. The germline CDR1 and CDR2 sequences are MNHEY and SMNVEV (reference sequence). The V gene end was trimmed by 5 bases and the J gene end by 4 bases; junction bases not matched to a gene: 5. CDR3: CASSKLAGAPDTQYF. CDR3 sequence (DNA): TGTGCCAGCAGTAAACTAGCGGGAGCCCCAGATACGCAGTATTTT.

This clonotype was seen a few times. The chain joins TRBV4-3 to TRBJ1-1; D is unresolved. V dropped 0 bases and J dropped 6 bases, with 11 bases sitting between them. This CDR3 contains 14 residues. CDR1 is LGHNA and CDR2 is YSLEER in the germline V gene. The CDR3 region has the DNA TGCGCCAGCAGCCAAGATAAGGGAAGTCCTGAAGCTTTCTTT. Translated, it gives CASSQDKGSPEAFF.

This rearrangement joins TRBV6-5 to TRBJ2-5, with a tentative D call TRBD1 (7 bases). Germline assignment: CDR1 MNHEY and CDR2 SVGAGI. V gave up 0 bases and J gave up 4 bases, with 15 bases separating them. The CDR3 consists of 16 residues. The CDR3 sequence: CASSYSTGRYTETQYF. In DNA form, the CDR3 reads TGTGCCAGCAGTTACTCGACAGGGAGGTATACAGAGACCCAGTACTTC.

This clonotype was detected a few times. The V gene is TRBV12-3 or TRBV12-4, the J gene TRBJ2-3; 9 bases line up with TRBD2. Losses at the gene ends were 6 bases for V and 4 bases for J; bases not matched to a gene: 5. The CDR3 runs 14 residues. CDR3 sequence reads: CASRISGSADTQYF. In nucleotides, the CDR3 is TGTGCCAGCAGGATTAGCGGGAGCGCAGATACGCAGTATTTT.

This clonotype was detected only a few times. This chain joins TRBV7-9 and TRBJ2-5; D ambiguous. CDR1 SEHNR and CDR2 FQNEAQ come from the germline V gene (reference sequence). V was pared by 2 bases and J by 5 bases, with 6 bases between. The CDR3 sequence is 12 residues long. The CDR3 protein is CASSLYEETQYF. The CDR3 nucleotides read TGTGCCAGCAGCTTATATGAGGAGACCCAGTACTTC.

This clonotype was seen a few times. The chain links TRBV24-1 to TRBJ2-1, with D perhaps matching TRBD1 (5 bases). The CDR3 covers 16 residues. Trimming shortened V by 1 base and J by 0 bases, and 9 bases separated the two germline ends. Germline loops: CDR1 KGHDR, CDR2 SFDVKD. CDR3 region: CATSDLQVSSYNEQFF. Written as DNA, the CDR3 is TGTGCCACCAGTGATTTACAGGTTAGCTCCTACAATGAGCAGTTCTTC.

CDR3: CAWSLGLAGGDTQYF. CDR3 DNA sequence: TGTGCCTGGAGCTTGGGACTAGCGGGGGGAGATACGCAGTATTTT. V usage is TRBV30 and J usage is TRBJ2-3, with 15 positions matching TRBD2. This CDR3 has 15 amino acids. V gave up 3 bases and J gave up 5 bases; unmatched junction bases: 3. Looked up from germline, CDR1 is GTSNPN and CDR2 is SVGIG (reference sequence).

This clonotype showed up just a few times. The chain has TRBV12-3 or TRBV12-4 and TRBJ2-1; 12 bases are shared with TRBD1. V shed 6 bases, J shed 7 bases, and the junction held 4 bases outside the gene matches. The CDR3 totals 14 residues. CDR3 region: CASSTGQGANEQFF. DNA for the CDR3: TGTGCCAGCAGCACGGGACAGGGGGCAAATGAGCAGTTCTTC.

CDR3 bases: TGTGCCAGCAGTTTGCAAGCAGGGGCCCTTTACGAGCAGTACTTC. Amino acid sequence: CASSLQAGALYEQYF. This chain joins TRBV27 and TRBJ2-7; TRBD1 might be the D (6 bases). The CDR3 covers 15 residues. The V end was cut by 3 bases, the J end by 4 bases, with 16 bases between. Germline loops: CDR1 MNHEY, CDR2 SMNVEV (reference sequence).

This chain uses TRBV7-2 with TRBJ1-2; D is unclear. The germline CDR1 and CDR2 sequences are SGHTA and FQGNSA. Between the trimmed V and J ends, which lost 2 bases and 2 bases, there was a span of 9 bases. CDR3 length equals 14 residues. CDR3 in amino acids: CASSLLGLNYGYTF. CDR3 nucleotides: TGTGCCAGCAGCTTACTCGGGCTCAACTATGGCTACACCTTC.

This clonotype was recorded many times. Here the CDR3 DNA reads TGTGCCAGCAGTTTCGGGACAGGGGGGTACGAGCAGTACTTC. It translates to CASSFGTGGYEQYF. The chain uses TRBV2 and TRBJ2-7, with 11 bases matching TRBD1. V shed 5 bases and J 4 bases; nucleotides not matched to a gene: 4. The CDR3 has 14 residues. The germline V gene encodes CDR1 SNHLY and CDR2 FYNNEI.

In this sample, this clonotype turned up a few times. This chain joins TRBV9 and TRBJ2-7; D is ambiguous. Germline V gene data show CDR1 as SGDLS and CDR2 as YYNGEE. Trimming pared 0 bases from V and 0 bases from J, leaving 10 bases between. The CDR3 contains 15 residues. The CDR3 nucleotides are TGTGCCAGCAGCGTAGAGGGATACAACTCCTACGAGCAGTACTTC. Its protein is CASSVEGYNSYEQYF.

The V and J genes are TRBV29-1 and TRBJ2-1, with D hard to call. V gave up 2 bases and J gave up 0 bases, with 8 bases separating them. Germline V gene data show CDR1 as SQVTM and CDR2 as ANQGSEA. This CDR3 comprises 14 residues. The CDR3 is CSVEKANSYNEQFF. Here the CDR3 DNA reads TGCAGCGTTGAAAAGGCAAACTCCTACAATGAGCAGTTCTTC.

This clonotype was counted between two and nine times. The V gene is TRBV12-3 or TRBV12-4, the J gene TRBJ1-1; possible D gene TRBD1, 6 bases. The CDR3 spans 14 residues. V was cut by 5 bases and J by 4 bases, with 14 bases left in between. CDR3 residues: CASSPGEGGTEAFF. In DNA form, the CDR3 reads TGTGCCAGCAGTCCAGGGGAGGGTGGCACTGAAGCTTTCTTT.

This rearrangement joins TRBV5-6 to TRBJ1-5, with no clear D. Trimming left V 4 bases short and J 2 bases short, with 10 bases between. The CDR3 sequence is 14 residues long. The germline gives CDR1 SGHDT, CDR2 YYEEEE. The DNA of the CDR3 is TGTGCCAGCAGCCCCCTCGGGGGCAATCAGCCCCAGCATTTT. It encodes CASSPLGGNQPQHF.

This chain joins TRBV7-2 and TRBJ2-3; D is perhaps TRBD1 or TRBD2 (5 bases each). Germline V lookup: CDR1 SGHTA, CDR2 FQGNSA. Trimming shortened V by 1 base and J by 2 bases, and 13 bases separated the two germline ends. The CDR3 is 16 residues long. CDR3 loop: CASSLESRDLTDTQYF. The DNA for the CDR3 is TGTGCCAGCAGCTTAGAATCCAGGGACCTCACAGATACGCAGTATTTT.

This clonotype was recorded a few times. CDR3 sequence: CASTRGDRAFF. As DNA, the CDR3 is TGTGCCAGCACCAGGGGGGATAGGGCTTTCTTT. The genes are TRBV25-1 and TRBJ1-1; 7 bases fit TRBD1. V shed 7 bases and J 11 bases; nucleotides not matched to a gene: 7. The CDR3 extends over 11 amino acids. CDR1 and CDR2 from the germline V gene are MGHDK and SYGVNS. The full variable domain, its missing parts supplied by reference TRBV25-1 and TRBJ1-1, is EADIYQTPRYLVIGTGKKITLECSQTMGHDKMYWYQQDPGMELHLIHYSYGVNSTEKGDLSSESTVSRIRTEHFPLTLESARPSHTSQYLCASTRGDRAFFGQGTRLTVV.

The rearrangement links TRBV6-4 to TRBJ1-6, with D possibly being TRBD1 (5 bases). CDR3 length: 14 residues. Germline V CDR1 and CDR2: MRHNA, SNTAGT. The germline V and J ends were trimmed by 6 bases and 6 bases, with 12 bases remaining between them. CDR3: CASSQGASNSPLHF. CDR3 coding DNA: TGTGCCAGCAGCCAGGGTGCGTCTAATTCACCCCTCCACTTT.

The chain uses TRBV6-5 and TRBJ2-1, with TRBD1 as a possible D gene (6 bases). There are 15 residues in the CDR3. The germline V gene has CDR1 MNHEY and CDR2 SVGAGI. The germline V and J ends were trimmed by 2 bases and 6 bases, with 14 bases remaining between them. This CDR3 reads CASSYGTYVGNEQFF. The DNA for the CDR3 is TGTGCCAGCAGTTACGGGACATATGTTGGCAATGAGCAGTTCTTC.